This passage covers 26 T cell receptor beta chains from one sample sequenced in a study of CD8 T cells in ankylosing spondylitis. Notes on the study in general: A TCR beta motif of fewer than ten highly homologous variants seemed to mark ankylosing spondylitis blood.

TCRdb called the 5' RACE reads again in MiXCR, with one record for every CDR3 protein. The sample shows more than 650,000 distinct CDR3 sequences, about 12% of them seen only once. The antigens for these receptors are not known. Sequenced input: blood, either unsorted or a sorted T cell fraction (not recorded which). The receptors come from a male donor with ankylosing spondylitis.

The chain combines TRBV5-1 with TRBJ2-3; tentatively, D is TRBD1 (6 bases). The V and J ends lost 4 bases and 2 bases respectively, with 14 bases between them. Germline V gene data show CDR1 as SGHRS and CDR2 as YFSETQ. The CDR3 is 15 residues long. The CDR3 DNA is TGCGCCAGCAGCCACAGGACAGACCACACAGATACGCAGTATTTT. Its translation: CASSHRTDHTDTQYF.

CDR3 in amino acids: CASSASGAYNEQFF. The CDR3 DNA follows: TGTGCCAGCAGTGCCTCAGGGGCATACAATGAGCAGTTCTTC. The V and J genes are TRBV2 and TRBJ2-1, with D tentatively TRBD1 (6 bases). Germline V gives CDR1 SNHLY, CDR2 FYNNEI. The length of the CDR3 is 14 residues. With 4 bases removed from V and 4 bases from J, the gap between germline ends came to 11 bases.

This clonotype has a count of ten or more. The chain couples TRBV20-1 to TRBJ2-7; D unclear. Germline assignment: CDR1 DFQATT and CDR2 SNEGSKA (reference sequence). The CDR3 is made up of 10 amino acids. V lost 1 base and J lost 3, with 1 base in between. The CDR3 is CSARVYEQYF. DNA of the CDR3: TGCAGTGCTAGAGTCTACGAGCAGTACTTC.

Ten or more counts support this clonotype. The CDR3 loop is CSVARGGRAGETQYF. The CDR3 nucleotides read TGCAGCGTTGCCAGAGGCGGGAGGGCAGGAGAGACCCAGTACTTC. This chain uses TRBV29-1 with TRBJ2-5, with 9 bases matching TRBD2. This CDR3 comprises 15 residues. V was clipped by 4 bases and J by 4 bases; unmatched bases: 10. Germline V CDR1 and CDR2: SQVTM, ANQGSEA.

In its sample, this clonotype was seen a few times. CDR3: CASRTQGGTNTEAFF. DNA of the CDR3: TGTGCCAGCAGAACACAAGGGGGGACGAACACTGAAGCTTTCTTT. The V call is TRBV2, the J call TRBJ1-1, with D possibly being TRBD1 (6 bases). The V end was cut by 6 bases, the J end by 1 base, with 15 bases between. This CDR3 has 15 amino acids. Germline V gene sequence: CDR1 SNHLY, CDR2 FYNNEI.

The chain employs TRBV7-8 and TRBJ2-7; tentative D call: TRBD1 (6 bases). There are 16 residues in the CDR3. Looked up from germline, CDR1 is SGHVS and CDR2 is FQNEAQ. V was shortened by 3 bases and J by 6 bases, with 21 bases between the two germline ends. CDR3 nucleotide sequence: TGTGCCAGCAGCTTCCAGGGGCAACTCCTTGGGGGCGAGCAGTACTTC. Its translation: CASSFQGQLLGGEQYF.

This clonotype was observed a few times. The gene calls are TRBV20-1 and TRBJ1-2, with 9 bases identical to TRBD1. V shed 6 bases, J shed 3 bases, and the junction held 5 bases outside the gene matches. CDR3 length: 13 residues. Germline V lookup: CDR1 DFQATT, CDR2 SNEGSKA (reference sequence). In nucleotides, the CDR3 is TGCAGTGCGCGGGACAGGGAGGACTATGGCTACACCTTC. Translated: CSARDREDYGYTF.

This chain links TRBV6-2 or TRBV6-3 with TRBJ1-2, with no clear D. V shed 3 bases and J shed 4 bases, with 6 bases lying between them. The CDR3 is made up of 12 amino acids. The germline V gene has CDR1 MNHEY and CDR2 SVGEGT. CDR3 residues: CASSYAGYGYTF. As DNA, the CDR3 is TGTGCCAGCAGTTATGCCGGCTATGGCTACACCTTC.

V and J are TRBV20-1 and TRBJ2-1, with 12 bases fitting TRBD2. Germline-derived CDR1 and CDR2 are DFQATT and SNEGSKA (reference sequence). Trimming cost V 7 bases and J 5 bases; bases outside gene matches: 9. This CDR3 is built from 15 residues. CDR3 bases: TGCAGTGAAACTCCGGGACTAGCGGGCAACAATGAGCAGTTCTTC. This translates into CSETPGLAGNNEQFF.

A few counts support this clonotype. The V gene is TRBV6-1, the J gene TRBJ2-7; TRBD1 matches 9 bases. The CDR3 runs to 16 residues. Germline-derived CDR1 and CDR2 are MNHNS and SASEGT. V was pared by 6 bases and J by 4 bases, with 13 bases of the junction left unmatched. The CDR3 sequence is CASSLRPGTGRYEQYF. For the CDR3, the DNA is TGTGCCAGCAGCCTTCGACCGGGGACAGGGAGGTACGAGCAGTACTTC.

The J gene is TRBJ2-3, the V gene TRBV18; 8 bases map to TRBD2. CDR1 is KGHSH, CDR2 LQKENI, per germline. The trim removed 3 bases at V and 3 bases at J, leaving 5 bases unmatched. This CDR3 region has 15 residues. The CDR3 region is CASSPPSGFTDTQYF. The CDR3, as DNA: TGTGCCAGCTCACCCCCTAGCGGGTTTACAGATACGCAGTATTTT.

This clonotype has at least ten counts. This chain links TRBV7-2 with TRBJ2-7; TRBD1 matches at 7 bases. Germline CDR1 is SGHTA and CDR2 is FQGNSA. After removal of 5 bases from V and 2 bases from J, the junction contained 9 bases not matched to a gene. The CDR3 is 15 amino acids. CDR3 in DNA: TGTGCCAGCAGCAGAACCGGGACAGAAACCTACGAGCAGTACTTC. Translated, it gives CASSRTGTETYEQYF.

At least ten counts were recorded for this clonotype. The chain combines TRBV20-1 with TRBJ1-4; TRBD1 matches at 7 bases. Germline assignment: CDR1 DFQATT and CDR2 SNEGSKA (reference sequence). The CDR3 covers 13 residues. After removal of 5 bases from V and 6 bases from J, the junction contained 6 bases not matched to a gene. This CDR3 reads CSAETGSDEKLFF. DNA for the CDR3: TGCAGTGCTGAGACAGGGTCGGATGAAAAACTGTTTTTT.

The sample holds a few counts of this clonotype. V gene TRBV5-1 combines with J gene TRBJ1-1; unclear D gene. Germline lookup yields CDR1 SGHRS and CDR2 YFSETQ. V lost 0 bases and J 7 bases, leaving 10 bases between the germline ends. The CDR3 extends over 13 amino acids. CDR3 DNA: TGCGCCAGCAGCTTGGAACAGTGGAATGAAGCTTTCTTT. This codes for CASSLEQWNEAFF. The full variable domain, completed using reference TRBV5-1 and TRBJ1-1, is KAGVTQTPRYLIKTRGQQVTLSCSPISGHRSVSWYQQTPGQGLQFLFEYFSETQRNKGNFPGRFSGRQFSNSRSEMNVSTLELGDSALYLCASSLEQWNEAFFGQGTRLTVV.

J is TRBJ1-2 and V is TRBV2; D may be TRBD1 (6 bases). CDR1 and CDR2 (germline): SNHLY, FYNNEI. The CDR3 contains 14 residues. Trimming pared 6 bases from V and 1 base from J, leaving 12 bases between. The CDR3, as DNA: TGTGCCAGCAGACTATCGGACAGTAACTATGGCTACACCTTC. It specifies CASRLSDSNYGYTF.

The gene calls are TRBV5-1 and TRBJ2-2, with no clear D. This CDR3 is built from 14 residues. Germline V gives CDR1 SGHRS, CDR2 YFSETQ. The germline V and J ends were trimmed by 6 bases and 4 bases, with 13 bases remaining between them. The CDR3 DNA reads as TGCGCCAGCAACGCAATAGTTTCCACCGGGGAGCTGTTTTTT. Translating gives CASNAIVSTGELFF.

DNA of the CDR3: TGTGCCAGCAGCGAGACTAGAAGCTACGAGCAGTACTTC. Its protein product is CASSETRSYEQYF. The J gene is TRBJ2-7, the V gene TRBV7-9, with D maybe TRBD2 (6 bases). CDR1 and CDR2 from the germline V gene are SEHNR and FQNEAQ (reference sequence). V was clipped by 5 bases and J by 3 bases, with 11 bases between them. The CDR3 spans 13 residues.

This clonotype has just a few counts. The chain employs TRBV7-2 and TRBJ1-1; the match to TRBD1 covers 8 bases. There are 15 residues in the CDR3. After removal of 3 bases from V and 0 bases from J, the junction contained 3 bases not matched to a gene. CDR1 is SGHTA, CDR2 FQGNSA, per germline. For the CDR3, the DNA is TGTGCCAGCAGCTTGTACAGGGGGATGAACACTGAAGCTTTCTTT. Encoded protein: CASSLYRGMNTEAFF.

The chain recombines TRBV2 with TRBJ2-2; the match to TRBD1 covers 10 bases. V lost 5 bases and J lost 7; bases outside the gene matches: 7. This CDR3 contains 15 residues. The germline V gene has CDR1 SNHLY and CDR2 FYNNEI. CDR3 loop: CASSNMGQGIGELFF. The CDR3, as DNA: TGTGCCAGCAGTAATATGGGACAGGGGATCGGGGAGCTGTTTTTT.

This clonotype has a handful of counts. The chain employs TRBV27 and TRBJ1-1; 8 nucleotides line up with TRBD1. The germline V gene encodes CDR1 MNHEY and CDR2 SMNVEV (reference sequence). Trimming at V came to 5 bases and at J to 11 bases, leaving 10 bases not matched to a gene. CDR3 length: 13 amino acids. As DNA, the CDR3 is TGTGCCAGCAGTCTCTACCCAGGGGGCCAGGCTTTCTTT. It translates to CASSLYPGGQAFF.

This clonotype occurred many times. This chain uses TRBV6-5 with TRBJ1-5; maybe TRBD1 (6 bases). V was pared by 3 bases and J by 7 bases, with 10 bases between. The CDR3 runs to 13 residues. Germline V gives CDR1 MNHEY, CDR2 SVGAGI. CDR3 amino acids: CASSYQGRQPQHF. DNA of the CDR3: TGTGCCAGCAGTTATCAGGGGCGGCAGCCCCAGCATTTT.

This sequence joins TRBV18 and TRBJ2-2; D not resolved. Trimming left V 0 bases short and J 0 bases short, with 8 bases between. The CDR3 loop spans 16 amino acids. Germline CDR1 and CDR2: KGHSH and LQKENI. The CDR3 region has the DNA TGTGCCAGCTCACCACCGAGGATATCGAACACCGGGGAGCTGTTTTTT. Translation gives CASSPPRISNTGELFF.

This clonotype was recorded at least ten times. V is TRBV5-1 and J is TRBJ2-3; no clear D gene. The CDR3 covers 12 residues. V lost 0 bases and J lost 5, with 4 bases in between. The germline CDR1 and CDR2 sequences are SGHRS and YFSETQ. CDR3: CASSLEGDTQYF. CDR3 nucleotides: TGCGCCAGCAGCTTGGAGGGAGATACGCAGTATTTT.

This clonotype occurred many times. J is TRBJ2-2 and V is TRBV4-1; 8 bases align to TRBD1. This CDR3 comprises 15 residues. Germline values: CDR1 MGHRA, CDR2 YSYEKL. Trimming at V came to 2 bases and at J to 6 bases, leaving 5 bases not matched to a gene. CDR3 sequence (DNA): TGCGCCAGCAGCCAATCGGACAGGGAGGCCGGGGAGCTGTTTTTT. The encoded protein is CASSQSDREAGELFF.

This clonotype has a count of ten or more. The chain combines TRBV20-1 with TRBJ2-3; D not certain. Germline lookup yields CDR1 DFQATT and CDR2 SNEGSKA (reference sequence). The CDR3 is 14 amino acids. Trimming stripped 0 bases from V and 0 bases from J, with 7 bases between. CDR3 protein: CSARDRVSTDTQYF. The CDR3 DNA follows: TGCAGTGCTAGAGATCGAGTGAGCACAGATACGCAGTATTTT.

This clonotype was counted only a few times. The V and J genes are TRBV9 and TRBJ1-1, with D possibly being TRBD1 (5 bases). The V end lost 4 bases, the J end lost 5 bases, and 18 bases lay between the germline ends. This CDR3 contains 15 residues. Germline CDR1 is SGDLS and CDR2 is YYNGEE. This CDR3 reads CASSPHPGKGTEAFF. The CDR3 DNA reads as TGTGCCAGCAGCCCGCACCCAGGGAAGGGGACTGAAGCTTTCTTT.